This section outlines one T cell receptor (beta chain) sequence together with its context. This clonotype was observed a few times. Its cognate antigen has yet to be identified. No qualities accompany the bases; no much larger clone lies one base away. The label giving this sample's time point can be read as: sample taken at primary tumor resection. Samples were obtained from 72 patients with early-stage, untreated non-small cell lung cancer from the lung TRACERx cohort. Without any cell sorting, TCR sequencing was performed on whole RNA extracted either from tumor and nontumor lung tissue or from cryopreserved PBMC samples. Only patients with enough RNA available from two or more tumor regions were chosen for TCR sequencing. Before selection, tumor and adjacent nontumor lung specimens were reviewed by a lung pathologist. The data were obtained in a study of spatial heterogeneity in lung cancer (dated by TCRdb to the late 2010s). The study in broad terms: Beta-chain transcripts were consistently detected in greater numbers than alpha-chain transcripts, which likely reflects a higher abundance of beta-chain transcripts. In tumor regions, TCR transcript counts showed a strong correlation with a T cell transcriptional module score from matched bulk RNA-seq. In the raw uncorrected reads, each unique combination of TCR and UMI appeared more than ten times on average. In non-small cell lung cancer, the study made a quantitative comparison of TCR alpha and beta repertoires among multiple tumor regions, matched nontumor lung and blood. Nonsynonymous mutation counts, determined by whole-exome sequencing of tumor tissue, were related to TCR repertoire features. At surgery, 220 tumor regions, some 61 matched nontumor lung samples and 50 to 60 PBMC samples were TCR-sequenced for both alpha and beta chains. The full study reports these points: TCR-seq was estimated to cover only approximately 6.4% of tumor T cells for alpha chains and approximately 13% for beta chains. Confirming at a functional level the hypothesis that regional TCRs recognize regional mutations was considered to require additional single-cell paired TCR alpha and beta sequencing. A correlation was observed between the number of expanded intratumoral alpha and beta TCRs and the tumor nonsynonymous mutation count. The count of ubiquitous expanded TCRs correlated with the count of ubiquitous nonsynonymous mutations, and the count of regional expanded TCRs correlated with the count of regional nonsynonymous mutations.

The CDR3 starts with the cysteine, ends with the phenylalanine, and has 19 residues. Only CDR3 DNA is held: 57 bases, read in frame from base 1. V and J are trimmed by 6 bases and 2 bases, and the gene matches miss 23 bases of the junction. Per the germline V gene (reference sequence), DFQATT is the CDR1 and SNEGSKA is the CDR2. Library method: 5' RACE. The data were produced on a NextSeq 500. The TCR library protocol attached a unique molecular identifier to each TCR cDNA molecule to allow correction of PCR and sequencing errors. As for how the authors treated the data: Decombinator tools were used for TCR identification, UMI-based error correction and CDR3 extraction. TCRs above a frequency of 2 per 1,000, corresponding to the top 1% of the tumor frequency distribution, were defined as expanded. Expanded tumor TCRs statistically deemed absent (corrected P<0.05) from at least one tumor region were classed as regional, and all other expanded tumor TCRs were classed as ubiquitous. Rényi diversity was computed with the R vegan package after subsampling each repertoire 100 times to 5,000 TCRs. CDR3 similarity networks were constructed using string-kernel similarity of amino acid triplets, with links drawn between CDR3s whose pairwise similarity was above 0.82. TCRdb redid the processing of the public reads, applying fastp at Q25 and MiXCR, and retained in-frame beta chains. Entries that share a CDR3 protein sequence are merged under the most common genes and DNA. The authors' filters were not applied to this entry. For this sample there are around 23,000 distinct CDR3 sequences; roughly 6.7% appear just once. The top ten constitute approximately 10% of the sample.

The V and J genes are TRBV20-1 and TRBJ2-7; 9 junctional bases match TRBD2. The sequencing here drew on lung tumor tissue, taken at surgery. This receptor was identified in a male donor with early-stage non-small cell lung cancer. The CDR3 reads as follows: CSAPSIGLAHTIATYEQYF. The DNA sequence follows: TGCAGTGCACCGAGTATAGGACTAGCGCATACCATCGCGACCTACGAGCAGTACTTC.